Sequencing of this T cell receptor beta chain was carried out in a study of shared clonotypes between healthy human individuals. TCRdb's copy holds only in-frame clones and misses some; the assay was immunoSEQ multiplex PCR. The table has about 2.4 million clones, over 85% seen once; the top ten hold about 0.38%. This clone was counted a few times. The V and J ends lost 1 base and 1 base, in that order; junction bases with no gene match: 1. Germline CDR1 MGHRA, CDR2 YSYEKL. The CDR3 spans 15 residues. This chain connects TRBV4-1 to TRBJ1-1, with 9 bases matching TRBD1. The source material was naive CD4+ T cells from PBMCs. Described subset: CD45RA+ positively selected. The clonotype originates from a man aged 18 to 35 in good health. Some clones in this sample may be carry-over from other donors' samples. This CDR3 reads CASSQVGQGNTEAFF. In DNA form, the CDR3 reads TGCGCCAGCAGCCAAGTGGGACAGGGGAACACTGAAGCTTTCTTT.